This T cell receptor (beta chain) was recorded in a study of shared clonotypes between healthy human individuals. Germline values: CDR1 PRHDT, CDR2 FYEKMQ (reference sequence). CDR3 length equals 13 residues. V was pared by 3 bases and J by 5 bases, with 9 bases between. The naive CD8 population came from CD45RO-negative cells selected for CCR7, without terminally differentiated effector memory CD45RA+ cells. Only in-frame clones appear in the TCRdb table, and some are missing; sequencing was by immunoSEQ multiplex PCR. Seen here are nearly 2 million clones, about 95% observed once, and the top ten hold more than 0.9%.

The rearrangement uses TRBV13 and TRBJ2-3; a possible D gene is TRBD1 (5 bases). The source of this sequence is a man aged 18 to 30 in good health. The sequenced sample consisted of naive CD8+ T cells sorted from blood. CDR3 DNA sequence: TGTGCCAGCAGCTTCCAGGACATAGATACGCAGTATTTT. Its translation: CASSFQDIDTQYF.